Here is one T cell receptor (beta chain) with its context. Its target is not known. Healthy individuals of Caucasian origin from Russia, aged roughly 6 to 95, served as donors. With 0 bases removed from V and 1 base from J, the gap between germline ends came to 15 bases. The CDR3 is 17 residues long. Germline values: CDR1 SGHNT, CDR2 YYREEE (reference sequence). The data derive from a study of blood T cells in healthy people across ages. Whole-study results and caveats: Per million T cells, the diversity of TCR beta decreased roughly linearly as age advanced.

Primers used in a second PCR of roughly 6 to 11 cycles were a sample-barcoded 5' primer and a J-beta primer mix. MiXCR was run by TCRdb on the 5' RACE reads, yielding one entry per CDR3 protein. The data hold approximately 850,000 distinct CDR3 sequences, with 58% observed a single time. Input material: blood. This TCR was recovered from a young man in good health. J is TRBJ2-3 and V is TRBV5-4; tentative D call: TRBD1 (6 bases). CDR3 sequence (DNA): TGTGCCAGCAGCTTGGCAGGGGCTACACCTCGCACAGATACGCAGTATTTT. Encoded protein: CASSLAGATPRTDTQYF.